The TCR beta chain under discussion was sequenced for a study of T cell changes during pregnancy in multiple sclerosis. Method: immunoSEQ multiplex PCR; TCRdb's copy keeps in-frame clones and lacks some. The sample carries about 40,000 clones, 89% recorded once. The TCR was taken from a female donor with multiple sclerosis, enrolled in a pregnancy study. Sequenced material: CD4+ T cells from peripheral blood mononuclear cells, taken in the first trimester of pregnancy.

CDR3 amino acids: CASSQDLIDPRGYTF. The DNA for the CDR3 is TGCGCCAGCAGCCAAGATCTGATAGACCCGAGGGGCTACACCTTC. J is TRBJ1-2 and V is TRBV4-1, with no clear D. The CDR3 totals 15 residues. V gave up 0 bases and J gave up 8 bases, with 16 bases separating them. The germline V gene encodes CDR1 MGHRA and CDR2 YSYEKL.